A selection of T cell receptor beta chains follows, all from one sample in a study of T cell repertoires in cytomegalovirus infection. MiXCR was run by TCRdb on the reads, yielding one entry per CDR3 protein. The profile shows about 180,000 distinct CDR3 sequences, roughly an eighth of them singletons. Sequencing was done on a sample of PBMCs. All receptors derive from a human donor in good health (CMV status not recorded). Some clones in this sample may be carry-over from other donors' samples. Both conserved end residues are part of each CDR3. A D gene is named only where the DNA matches it firmly. Where a row states a size, it is once, few, many or the class of an expanded clone; other rows omit it.

CDR3 length: 12; V gene: TRBV6-2/TRBV6-3; J gene: TRBJ1-2; clone size: many; D gene: NA; CDR3 protein: CASGPGSYGYTF; CDR3 DNA: TGTGCCAGCGGTCCGGGAAGCTATGGCTACACCTTC
CDR3 length: 12; V gene: TRBV11-2; J gene: TRBJ2-7; clone size: once; D gene: NA; CDR3 protein: CASSFPGFEEYF; CDR3 DNA: TGTGCCAGCAGTTTCCCAGGGTTTGAGGAGTACTTC
CDR3 length: 16; V gene: TRBV12-3/TRBV12-4; J gene: TRBJ1-6; clone size: few; D gene: TRBD1; CDR3 protein: CASSAQAGTANSPLHF; CDR3 DNA: TGTGCCAGCAGTGCCCAGGCCGGGACAGCTAATTCACCCCTCCACTTT
CDR3 length: 14; V gene: TRBV7-2; J gene: TRBJ1-5; clone size: many; D gene: TRBD1; CDR3 protein: CASSSRQGAQPQHF; CDR3 DNA: TGTGCCAGCAGCTCCAGACAGGGGGCCCAGCCCCAGCATTTT
CDR3 length: 12; V gene: TRBV2; J gene: TRBJ1-6; clone size: many; D gene: NA; CDR3 protein: CASSADNSPLHF; CDR3 DNA: TGTGCCAGCAGTGCAGATAATTCACCCCTCCACTTT
CDR3 length: 14; V gene: TRBV11-2; J gene: TRBJ2-3; clone size: many; D gene: NA; CDR3 protein: CASSLGPRTDTQYF; CDR3 DNA: TGTGCCAGCAGCTTAGGTCCCCGGACAGATACGCAGTATTTT
CDR3 length: 13; V gene: TRBV7-8; J gene: TRBJ1-2; clone size: many; D gene: NA; CDR3 protein: CASSLGRGYGYTF; CDR3 DNA: TGTGCCAGCAGCTTAGGAAGAGGCTATGGCTACACCTTC
CDR3 length: 13; V gene: TRBV29-1; J gene: TRBJ1-2; clone size: many; D gene: NA; CDR3 protein: CSVSTGTNYGYTF; CDR3 DNA: TGCAGCGTTTCGACAGGAACTAACTATGGCTACACCTTC
CDR3 length: 14; V gene: TRBV28; J gene: TRBJ1-5; clone size: NA; D gene: NA; CDR3 protein: CASVIGWGNQPQHF; CDR3 DNA: TGTGCCAGTGTCATAGGTTGGGGCAATCAGCCCCAGCATTTT
CDR3 length: 15; V gene: TRBV4-3; J gene: TRBJ2-7; clone size: once; D gene: NA; CDR3 protein: CASSQVFPLAYEQYF; CDR3 DNA: TGCGCCAGCAGCCAAGTGTTCCCACTTGCCTACGAGCAGTACTTC
CDR3 length: 16; V gene: TRBV12-3/TRBV12-4; J gene: TRBJ1-6; clone size: many; D gene: NA; CDR3 protein: CASSLKGVYRNSPLHF; CDR3 DNA: TGTGCCAGCAGTTTGAAGGGAGTGTATCGAAATTCACCCCTCCACTTT
CDR3 length: 15; V gene: TRBV20-1; J gene: TRBJ1-1; clone size: few; D gene: TRBD1; CDR3 protein: CSARAPGTVNTEAFF; CDR3 DNA: TGCAGTGCTAGGGCCCCCGGGACAGTGAACACTGAAGCTTTCTTT
CDR3 length: 16; V gene: TRBV7-2; J gene: TRBJ1-5; clone size: many; D gene: NA; CDR3 protein: CASSLVSGNRNQPQHF; CDR3 DNA: TGTGCCAGCAGCTTAGTTTCGGGGAATAGGAATCAGCCCCAGCATTTT
CDR3 length: 14; V gene: TRBV7-8; J gene: TRBJ1-1; clone size: many; D gene: TRBD1; CDR3 protein: CASSSRTGGTEAFF; CDR3 DNA: TGTGCCAGCAGCTCCCGGACAGGGGGCACTGAAGCTTTCTTT
CDR3 length: 13; V gene: TRBV7-9; J gene: TRBJ1-2; clone size: many; D gene: NA; CDR3 protein: CASSLSLSYGYTF; CDR3 DNA: TGTGCCAGCAGCTTATCGCTTTCCTATGGCTACACCTTC
CDR3 length: 15; V gene: TRBV6-6; J gene: TRBJ2-4; clone size: NA; D gene: TRBD1; CDR3 protein: CASSYSGQGNDIQYF; CDR3 DNA: TGTGCCAGCAGTTACTCGGGACAGGGGAACGACATTCAGTACTTC
CDR3 length: 15; V gene: TRBV7-8; J gene: TRBJ2-2; clone size: many; D gene: NA; CDR3 protein: CASSFIQGGTGELFF; CDR3 DNA: TGTGCCAGCAGCTTTATACAGGGCGGCACCGGGGAGCTGTTTTTT
CDR3 length: 14; V gene: TRBV28; J gene: TRBJ2-5; clone size: many; D gene: NA; CDR3 protein: CASVTGSFQETQYF; CDR3 DNA: TGTGCCAGCGTAACTGGGTCTTTTCAAGAGACCCAGTACTTC
CDR3 length: 15; V gene: TRBV6-1; J gene: TRBJ1-1; clone size: many; D gene: NA; CDR3 protein: CASSEAVEGGTEAFF; CDR3 DNA: TGTGCCAGCAGTGAAGCGGTGGAGGGAGGCACTGAAGCTTTCTTT
CDR3 length: 15; V gene: TRBV27; J gene: TRBJ2-5; clone size: NA; D gene: TRBD2; CDR3 protein: CASSLGGSRQETQYF; CDR3 DNA: TGTGCCAGCAGTTTAGGCGGGAGCCGACAAGAGACCCAGTACTTC
CDR3 length: 17; V gene: TRBV28; J gene: TRBJ1-2; clone size: NA; D gene: NA; CDR3 protein: CASSLAGARKAYYGYTF; CDR3 DNA: TGTGCCAGCAGTTTAGCGGGGGCTAGAAAGGCCTACTATGGCTACACCTTC
CDR3 length: 14; V gene: TRBV13; J gene: TRBJ2-7; clone size: NA; D gene: NA; CDR3 protein: CASSLKGLFYEQYF; CDR3 DNA: TGTGCCAGCAGCCTGAAAGGGTTATTTTACGAGCAGTACTTC
CDR3 length: 18; V gene: TRBV29-1; J gene: TRBJ2-3; clone size: NA; D gene: NA; CDR3 protein: CSVDGDPLSQFSTDTQYF; CDR3 DNA: TGCAGCGTTGATGGGGACCCTCTATCCCAATTTAGCACAGATACGCAGTATTTT
CDR3 length: 16; V gene: TRBV7-2; J gene: TRBJ1-1; clone size: many; D gene: NA; CDR3 protein: CASSLDSRGSNTEAFF; CDR3 DNA: TGTGCCAGCAGCTTAGATTCTAGGGGCTCGAACACTGAAGCTTTCTTT
CDR3 length: 16; V gene: TRBV5-1; J gene: TRBJ2-7; clone size: NA; D gene: TRBD1; CDR3 protein: CASSATGTGHTYEQYF; CDR3 DNA: TGCGCCAGCAGCGCGACCGGGACAGGCCATACCTACGAGCAGTACTTC
CDR3 length: 12; V gene: TRBV7-9; J gene: TRBJ1-1; clone size: few; D gene: NA; CDR3 protein: CASSWGGTVTFF; CDR3 DNA: TGTGCCAGCAGCTGGGGGGGTACAGTAACTTTCTTT
CDR3 length: 16; V gene: TRBV7-6; J gene: TRBJ2-7; clone size: NA; D gene: NA; CDR3 protein: CASSPRGSSLSYEQYF; CDR3 DNA: TGTGCCAGCAGCCCAAGAGGGTCCTCCTTAAGCTACGAGCAGTACTTC
CDR3 length: 11; V gene: TRBV29-1; J gene: TRBJ1-2; clone size: few; D gene: NA; CDR3 protein: CSVDGGAGYTF; CDR3 DNA: TGCAGCGTTGACGGGGGGGCCGGCTACACCTTC
CDR3 length: 17; V gene: TRBV7-9; J gene: TRBJ2-1; clone size: NA; D gene: TRBD1; CDR3 protein: CASSAGTGESSYNEQFF; CDR3 DNA: TGTGCCAGCAGCGCTGGGACAGGGGAGAGCTCCTACAATGAGCAGTTCTTC
CDR3 length: 14; V gene: TRBV6-1; J gene: TRBJ1-2; clone size: many; D gene: NA; CDR3 protein: CASSLPGTMGGYTF; CDR3 DNA: TGTGCCAGCAGTTTACCCGGGACGATGGGTGGCTACACCTTC
CDR3 length: 13; V gene: TRBV12-3/TRBV12-4; J gene: TRBJ1-3; clone size: few; D gene: NA; CDR3 protein: CASSLSSGNTIYF; CDR3 DNA: TGTGCCAGCAGTTTAAGCTCTGGAAACACCATATATTTT
CDR3 length: 10; V gene: TRBV29-1; J gene: TRBJ2-5; clone size: few; D gene: NA; CDR3 protein: CSVDSGTQYF; CDR3 DNA: TGCAGCGTTGATTCAGGAACCCAGTACTTC
CDR3 length: 16; V gene: TRBV5-1; J gene: TRBJ2-1; clone size: many; D gene: NA; CDR3 protein: CASSLDRNRGGNEQFF; CDR3 DNA: TGCGCCAGCAGCTTGGACCGGAACAGGGGGGGCAATGAGCAGTTCTTC
CDR3 length: 18; V gene: TRBV7-3; J gene: TRBJ2-6; clone size: many; D gene: TRBD2; CDR3 protein: CASSFFSGAPSGANVLTF; CDR3 DNA: TGTGCCAGCAGCTTTTTTAGCGGGGCGCCCTCTGGGGCCAACGTCCTGACTTTC
CDR3 length: 16; V gene: TRBV11-2; J gene: TRBJ2-2; clone size: few; D gene: NA; CDR3 protein: CASSLGEGKATGELFF; CDR3 DNA: TGTGCCAGCAGCTTAGGAGAGGGAAAGGCCACCGGGGAGCTGTTTTTT
CDR3 length: 14; V gene: TRBV12-5; J gene: TRBJ1-5; clone size: NA; D gene: NA; CDR3 protein: CASGPTGPKGPQHF; CDR3 DNA: TGTGCTAGTGGACCCACAGGGCCCAAGGGGCCCCAGCATTTT
CDR3 length: 19; V gene: TRBV6-1; J gene: TRBJ2-6; clone size: many; D gene: TRBD1; CDR3 protein: CASSSLGQGAPVGANVLTF; CDR3 DNA: TGTGCCAGCAGTTCTTTGGGACAGGGGGCACCAGTTGGGGCCAACGTCCTGACTTTC